These 20 T cell receptor beta chains came from one sample sequenced in a study of CD8+CD57+ T cells in acquired aplastic anemia. By flow cytometry, patients selected for sequencing had shown an expansion of CD8+CD57+ cells. For CDR3 and TCR beta VDJ profiling, genomic DNA was the template used. TCRdb used MiXCR to reprocess the reads, holding one entry per CDR3 protein. Among some 120,000 distinct CDR3 sequences listed, approximately 40% were seen once. Sequenced: sorted CD4+, CD8+, or CD8+CD57+ T cells (not recorded which) from PBMCs. The receptor source for this set is a human donor with aplastic anemia.

The rearrangement uses TRBV24-1 and TRBJ2-1, with 8 nucleotides matching TRBD1. This CDR3 spans 16 amino acids. V was pared by 2 bases and J by 0 bases, with 2 bases of the junction left unmatched. Germline CDR1 is KGHDR and CDR2 is SFDVKD. DNA of the CDR3: TGTGCCACCAGTGATTGGACAGGGAACTCCTACAATGAGCAGTTCTTC. Translation: CATSDWTGNSYNEQFF.

The chain employs TRBV10-2 and TRBJ1-1; D is ambiguous. Germline V gene data show CDR1 as WSHSY and CDR2 as SAAADI. Trimming removed 4 bases at V and 1 base at J, with 7 bases between. CDR3 length: 13 amino acids. CDR3 sequence reads: CASSAAKNTEAFF. The DNA of the CDR3 is TGCGCCAGCAGTGCGGCCAAGAACACTGAAGCTTTCTTT.

At least ten counts were recorded for this clonotype. V and J are TRBV11-2 and TRBJ2-6; tentative D call: TRBD1 (5 bases). Germline CDR1 reads SGHAT; CDR2 reads FQNNGV. V was cut by 0 bases and J by 2 bases, with 5 bases left in between. The CDR3 consists of 15 residues. This CDR3 reads CASSLDRAGANVLTF. CDR3 coding DNA: TGTGCCAGCAGCTTAGACAGGGCTGGGGCCAACGTCCTGACTTTC.

J is TRBJ2-7 and V is TRBV15, with D perhaps matching TRBD1 (6 bases). Trimming took off 3 bases at V and 3 bases at J, with 12 bases between the two ends. Per the germline V gene, CDR1 is LNHNV and CDR2 is YYDKDF (reference sequence). The CDR3 extends over 14 amino acids. The CDR3 spells CATSSFGQSYEQYV. The CDR3 DNA reads as TGTGCCACCAGCAGCTTCGGACAGAGCTACGAGCAGTACGTC.

The CDR3 region is CASSSGFGEKLFF. CDR3 nucleotides: TGTGCCAGCAGCTCAGGGTTTGGAGAAAAACTGTTTTTT. The chain carries TRBV6-1 and TRBJ1-4; perhaps TRBD1 as D (5 bases). V lost 6 bases to trimming and J lost 8 bases, with 13 bases between them. The length of the CDR3 is 13 residues. Looked up from germline, CDR1 is MNHNS and CDR2 is SASEGT.

This clonotype showed up many times. This chain links TRBV25-1 with TRBJ2-3, with a tentative D call TRBD2 (7 bases). The CDR3 is made up of 13 amino acids. Trimming pared 6 bases from V and 4 bases from J, leaving 11 bases between. CDR1 is MGHDK, CDR2 SYGVNS, per germline. The CDR3, as DNA: TGTGCCAGCAGGGGGGGGGCCCCAGATACGCAGTATTTT. Its protein is CASRGGAPDTQYF.

This clonotype has just a few counts. The genes are TRBV4-2 and TRBJ1-4; D ambiguous. The CDR3 is made up of 16 amino acids. Germline loops: CDR1 LGHNA, CDR2 YNFKEQ. V was shortened by 0 bases and J by 5 bases, with 13 bases between the two germline ends. The CDR3 DNA sequence: TGTGCCAGCAGCCAAGAAGGCTGGAGCAGCAATGAAAAACTGTTTTTT. This gives the protein CASSQEGWSSNEKLFF.

V gene TRBV10-2 combines with J gene TRBJ2-7; D is undetermined. Per germline, CDR1 WSHSY and CDR2 SAAADI. There are 12 residues in the CDR3. Trimming took off 5 bases at V and 5 bases at J, with 10 bases between the two ends. The chain's CDR3 is CASSRPPNEQYF. CDR3 in DNA: TGCGCCAGCAGTCGCCCTCCAAACGAGCAGTACTTC.

This clonotype was found once. The chain combines TRBV10-1 with TRBJ2-7, with D perhaps matching TRBD2 (5 bases). The CDR3 runs 13 residues. V lost 2 bases, J lost 5 bases, and 10 bases lay in between. From germline, CDR1 is WNHNN and CDR2 SYGVQD (reference sequence). CDR3 DNA sequence: TGCGCCAGCAGTGAGGTCAGAGGGAACGAGCAGTACTTC. Residues: CASSEVRGNEQYF.

V gene TRBV7-2 combines with J gene TRBJ1-2, with no clear D. CDR3 length: 14 amino acids. Germline V gene lookup returns CDR1 SGHTA and CDR2 FQGNSA. The ends were cut back, 1 base at V and 3 bases at J, with 9 bases in the middle. The CDR3 DNA follows: TGTGCCAGCAGCTTAGGCCGTTCAGACTATGGCTACACCTTC. This codes for CASSLGRSDYGYTF.

Many counts were recorded for this clonotype. The chain combines TRBV6-1 with TRBJ2-1; D may be TRBD1 or TRBD2 (6 bases each). Germline V gene lookup returns CDR1 MNHNS and CDR2 SASEGT. V lost 2 bases and J 2 bases, leaving 10 bases between the germline ends. This CDR3 comprises 15 residues. CDR3 nucleotide sequence: TGTGCCAGCAGTGAATCGGGGGCCCCCTACAATGAGCAGTTCTTC. Its protein is CASSESGAPYNEQFF.

This chain uses TRBV7-9 with TRBJ1-1, with D maybe TRBD1 (6 bases). Per germline, CDR1 SEHNR and CDR2 FQNEAQ (reference sequence). The V gene lost 2 bases and the J gene lost 10 bases, with 20 bases spanning the gap. The CDR3 has 15 residues. The CDR3 loop reads CASSLPGAKFNVAFF. CDR3 nucleotide sequence: TGTGCCAGCAGCTTACCGGGGGCAAAGTTTAATGTAGCTTTCTTT. The full variable domain, with the rest looked up from reference TRBV7-9 and TRBJ1-1, is DTGVSQNPRHKITKRGQNVTFRCDPISEHNRLYWYRQTLGQGPEFLTYFQNEAQLEKSRLLSDRFSAERPKGSFSTLEIQRTEQGDSAMYLCASSLPGAKFNVAFFGQGTRLTVV.

This clonotype has a count of ten or more. J is TRBJ1-1 and V is TRBV12-3 or TRBV12-4; D is perhaps TRBD1 (5 bases). This CDR3 has 12 amino acids. V was pared by 5 bases and J by 11 bases, with 15 bases between. The CDR3 coding sequence is TGTGCCAGCAGTCTCGGGGCACGGGAGGCTTTCTTT. Translated, it gives CASSLGAREAFF.

Details on this clonotype: It may be a read error: a sequence one base away is much more abundant. Since the CDR3 does not end with the conserved phenylalanine or tryptophan, this likely comes from a read error. The rearrangement uses TRBV11-1 and TRBJ2-3; the D gene is possibly TRBD2 (5 bases). The V end lost 5 bases, the J end lost 0 bases, and 18 bases lay between the germline ends. This CDR3 has 17 amino acids. CDR1 SGHAT and CDR2 FQDESV come from the germline V gene (reference sequence). The CDR3 loop is CASSLKPFRESTDTQYL. The CDR3 nucleotides read TGTGCCAGCAGCCTAAAACCCTTCCGGGAAAGCACAGATACGCAGTATCTT.

This clonotype has a single count. This chain uses TRBV6-1 with TRBJ1-3; 9 bases fit TRBD1. Germline trimming cut 8 bases from V and 0 bases from J; bases unmatched to any gene: 2. There are 14 residues in the CDR3. Germline V lookup: CDR1 MNHNS, CDR2 SASEGT. For the CDR3, the DNA is TGTGCCAGCGGGGGACAGGGCTCTGGAAACACCATATATTTT. Translating gives CASGGQGSGNTIYF.

This clonotype was counted at least ten times. An end of the junction differs from the germline gene, which may be a read error. This rearrangement joins TRBV19 to TRBJ1-6, with D perhaps TRBD1 (5 bases). Germline loops: CDR1 LNHDA, CDR2 SQIVND (reference sequence). The CDR3 runs to 15 residues. CDR3 in DNA: TGTGCCAGTAGTCTAGACAGAAAATATAATTCACCCCTCCACTTT. Protein: CASSLDRKYNSPLHF.

This clonotype was observed many times. J is TRBJ2-7 and V is TRBV6-1, with TRBD2 identical over 13 bases. The CDR3 consists of 16 residues. V lost 6 bases to trimming and J lost 2 bases; unmatched junction nucleotides: 7. CDR1 and CDR2 (germline): MNHNS, SASEGT. The CDR3 loop reads CASRGLAGELPYEQYF. CDR3 DNA: TGTGCCAGCAGAGGACTAGCGGGGGAGCTGCCCTACGAGCAGTACTTC.

The rearrangement joins TRBV18 to TRBJ1-2, with a weak D call TRBD1 (6 bases). V shed 6 bases and J shed 9 bases, with 17 bases lying between them. The CDR3 covers 13 residues. The germline gives CDR1 KGHSH, CDR2 LQKENI. Written as DNA, the CDR3 is TGTGCCAGCTCCCCTAACAACAGGGCCAGCTACACCTTC. Amino acid sequence: CASSPNNRASYTF.

In its sample, this clonotype was seen many times. V usage is TRBV27 and J usage is TRBJ1-6; the D gene is possibly TRBD1 (6 bases). Germline CDR1 MNHEY, CDR2 SMNVEV (reference sequence). The CDR3 runs to 15 residues. The ends were cut back, 8 bases at V and 2 bases at J, with 13 bases in the middle. The CDR3 here is CASCSQGTYNSPLHF. As DNA, the CDR3 is TGTGCCAGCTGCTCGCAGGGGACCTATAATTCACCCCTCCACTTT.

The genes are TRBV5-8 and TRBJ2-1, with TRBD1 matching over 8 bases. This CDR3 region has 16 residues. The V and J ends lost 1 base and 9 bases, in that order; junction bases with no gene match: 12. Germline CDR1 and CDR2: SGHTS and YDEGEE. This CDR3 is CASSLPWTGSFSEQFF. The CDR3 coding sequence is TGTGCCAGCAGCTTGCCCTGGACAGGGTCGTTCAGTGAGCAGTTCTTC. Based on the CDR3 plus reference TRBV5-8 and TRBJ2-1, the full variable domain is EAGVTQSPTHLIKTRGQQATLRCSPISGHTSVYWYQQALGLGLQFLLWYDEGEERNRGNFPPRFSGRQFPNYSSELNVNALELEDSALYLCASSLPWTGSFSEQFFGPGTRLTVL.